This TCR beta chain was obtained from a study of T-cell memory formation after mild COVID-19. Study-level results: Contracting clones from day 15 to 85 had balanced CD4/CD8; later expanders favoured CD4+.

This clonotype was detected a few times. Its antigen is still unknown. V shed 1 base and J shed 6 bases, with 18 bases lying between them. The CDR3 covers 16 residues. CDR1 is SGHTA, CDR2 FQGNSA, per germline. TCRdb reprocessed the 5' RACE reads via MiXCR and lists one record per CDR3 protein. The sample lists over 250,000 distinct CDR3 sequences, 15% occurring once. The origin of this receptor is a man aged 18 to 30 who had mild COVID-19 (a few samples of this study predate the infection). Cell type and time point are not known. The chain uses TRBV7-2 and TRBJ1-1, with a possible D match to TRBD1 (6 bases). Material: PBMCs or a T cell subset sorted from them (not recorded which). The CDR3 nucleotides read TGTGCCAGCAGCTTAGGGGGGCGGGGAACCTTTTCTGAAGCTTTCTTT. It translates to CASSLGGRGTFSEAFF.